This section outlines one T cell receptor (beta chain) sequence together with its context. No antigen is known for it. Germline CDR1 LGHNA, CDR2 YNFKEQ. Trimming took off 5 bases at V and 7 bases at J, with 15 bases between the two ends. This CDR3 spans 15 amino acids. The data are from a study of T cells in localized non-small cell lung cancer. General observations from the study: A single tumor region was sequenced, leaving heterogeneity possible.

Generated by immunoSEQ multiplex PCR, the TCRdb table keeps only in-frame clones and is missing some. The sample lists about 18,000 clones, approximately 80% occurring once. The clonotype was recovered from a female donor older than 55 with stage I lung adenocarcinoma. The sample consisted of peripheral blood, taken before any cancer treatment. The rearrangement uses TRBV4-2 and TRBJ1-6, with D possibly matching TRBD1 (5 bases). CDR3 sequence: CASSDRDVFNSPLHF. The DNA for the CDR3 is TGTGCCAGCAGCGACCGGGACGTATTCAATTCACCCCTCCACTTT.